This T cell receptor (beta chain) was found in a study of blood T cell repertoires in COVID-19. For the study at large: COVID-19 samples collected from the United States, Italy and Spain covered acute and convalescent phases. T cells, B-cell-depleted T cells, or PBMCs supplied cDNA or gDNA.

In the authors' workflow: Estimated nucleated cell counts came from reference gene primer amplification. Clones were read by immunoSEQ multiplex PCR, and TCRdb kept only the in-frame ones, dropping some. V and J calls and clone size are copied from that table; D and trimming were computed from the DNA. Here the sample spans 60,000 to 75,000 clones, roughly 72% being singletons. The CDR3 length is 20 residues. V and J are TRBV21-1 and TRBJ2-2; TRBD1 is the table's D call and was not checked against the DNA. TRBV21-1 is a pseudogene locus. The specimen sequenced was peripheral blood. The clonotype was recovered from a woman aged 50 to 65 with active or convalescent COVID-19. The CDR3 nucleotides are TGTGCCAGCAGCAAAGCCGACGGGCGGATGACAGGGGGCAGCACCGGGGAGCTGTTTTTT. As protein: CASSKADGRMTGGSTGELFF.